This TCR beta chain was found in a study of cytomegalovirus exposure and HLA in healthy donors. Study-wide points: Reported findings show TCR beta sequences accurately forecast HLA-A and HLA-B alleles in most subjects. Previously analyzed data showed that most TCR beta V segments were productive at a frequency of about 90% or about 30%. Three of the chains that were CMV-associated were confirmed in vitro to be specific for CMV antigens.

V shed 0 bases and J shed 1 base, with 8 bases lying between them. The CDR3 has 14 residues. Germline V CDR1 and CDR2: SGHDT, YYEEEE. PCR was performed using 60 Vbeta and 13 Jbeta primers. Here immunoSEQ multiplex PCR was the method, and the copy in TCRdb shows in-frame clones only, minus some. The sample lists about 190,000 clones; 75% to 90% were seen once. A note on this clone: The antigen remains unidentified.

Donors showed nominal health when sampled, although they likely had unrecorded immune exposures. The V and J genes are TRBV5-6 and TRBJ2-7; D remains ambiguous. This clonotype was sampled from a boy under 10 years old in good health and CMV-seronegative. Input material: PBMCs. The CDR3 loop reads CASSLESNSYEQYF. The CDR3 DNA reads as TGTGCCAGCAGCTTGGAGTCTAATTCCTACGAGCAGTACTTC.